This TCR beta chain came from a study of CD8 T cells in ankylosing spondylitis. Whole-study findings and limits: Enrichment of disease-linked clones was reportedly significant in matched ankylosing spondylitis synovial fluid. Roughly eight highly homologous variants formed a TCR beta motif that appeared characteristic of ankylosing spondylitis blood.

This clonotype was seen more than once but under ten times. The target antigen is unknown. Quantitative 5'-RACE with molecular barcodes was used to make the TCR beta libraries. TCRdb itself ran the 5' RACE reads through MiXCR, one entry per CDR3 protein. The table has hundreds of thousands of distinct CDR3 sequences, 12% seen once. This CDR3 has 15 amino acids. The germline V gene encodes CDR1 DFQATT and CDR2 SNEGSKA (reference sequence). V lost 6 bases to trimming and J lost 3 bases; unmatched junction nucleotides: 9. The sequence was obtained from a male donor with ankylosing spondylitis. The rearrangement joins TRBV20-1 to TRBJ2-7; TRBD2 aligns across 12 bases. Input material: blood, either unsorted or a sorted T cell fraction (not recorded which). The CDR3: CSADKLAGGDYEQYF. The CDR3 region has the DNA TGCAGTGCCGACAAACTAGCGGGGGGAGACTACGAGCAGTACTTC.